This T cell receptor (beta chain) was obtained from a study of cytotoxic CD8 clonotypes in ibrutinib-treated CLL. Whole-study findings and limits: Rising at ibrutinib response, clonality subsequently fell back toward baseline at progression.

As for this clone: Its target is unknown.

The method was immunoSEQ multiplex PCR; TCRdb's version includes in-frame clones alone and lacks a portion of them. The table shows over 140,000 clones, with over 75% occurring only once. Between the trimmed V and J ends, which lost 0 bases and 4 bases, there was a span of 12 bases. From germline, CDR1 is SGHRS and CDR2 YFSETQ. The CDR3 loop spans 15 amino acids. The sample here was PBMCs, taken after 36 months of ibrutinib treatment. This sequence originates from a human donor with chronic lymphocytic leukemia. This chain joins TRBV5-1 and TRBJ2-3; D gene uncertain. DNA for the CDR3: TGCGCCAGCAGCTTGGCCGAGATGGCAGCAGATACGCAGTATTTT. It encodes CASSLAEMAADTQYF.